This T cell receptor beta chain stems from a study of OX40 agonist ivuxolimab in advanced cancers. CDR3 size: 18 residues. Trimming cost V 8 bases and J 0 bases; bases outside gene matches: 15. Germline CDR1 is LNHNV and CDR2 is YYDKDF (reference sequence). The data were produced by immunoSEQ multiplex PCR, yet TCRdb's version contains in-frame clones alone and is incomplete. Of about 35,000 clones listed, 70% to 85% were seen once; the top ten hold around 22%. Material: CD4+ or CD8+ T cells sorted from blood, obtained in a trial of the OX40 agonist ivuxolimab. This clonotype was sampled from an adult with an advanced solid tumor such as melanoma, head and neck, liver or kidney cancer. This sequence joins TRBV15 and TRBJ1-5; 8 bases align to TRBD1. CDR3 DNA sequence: TGTGCCACCTTACAACCCGGGACAGGCGGAATTAGCAATCAGCCCCAGCATTTT. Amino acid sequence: CATLQPGTGGISNQPQHF.